These 14 T cell receptor beta chains share one sample of origin, sequenced in a study of blood T cells in healthy people across ages. PCR was performed a second time for roughly 7 to 11 cycles using a sample-barcoded 5' primer and a J-beta primer mix. A single record per CDR3 protein comes from TCRdb applying MiXCR to the 5' RACE reads. Among about a million distinct CDR3 sequences, less than 45% were seen once, and the ten largest hold around 12%. The sample consisted of blood. The receptors stem from a man between 18 and 29 years old in good health.

This clonotype has at least ten counts. The CDR3 sequence: CSAQKSSSAYNEQFF. The CDR3 DNA follows: TGCAGTGCCCAAAAATCCTCATCTGCCTACAATGAGCAGTTCTTC. The chain combines TRBV20-1 with TRBJ2-1; no definite D call. Trimming stripped 6 bases from V and 2 bases from J, with 17 bases between. Germline CDR1 reads DFQATT; CDR2 reads SNEGSKA (reference sequence). The CDR3 is 15 residues long.

The chain links TRBV5-1 to TRBJ2-3; perhaps TRBD2 as D (6 bases). The CDR3 is made up of 15 amino acids. V lost 1 base, J lost 2 bases, and 11 bases lay in between. Germline loops: CDR1 SGHRS, CDR2 YFSETQ. The CDR3 spells CASSLSAGYTDTQYF. The CDR3 DNA is TGCGCCAGCAGCTTGTCAGCGGGCTACACAGATACGCAGTATTTT. Together with reference TRBV5-1 and TRBJ2-3, the CDR3 gives the full variable domain: KAGVTQTPRYLIKTRGQQVTLSCSPISGHRSVSWYQQTPGQGLQFLFEYFSETQRNKGNFPGRFSGRQFSNSRSEMNVSTLELGDSALYLCASSLSAGYTDTQYFGPGTRLTVL.

This chain uses TRBV25-1 with TRBJ1-2; TRBD1 agrees at 9 bases. The V gene end was trimmed by 5 bases and the J gene end by 2 bases; junction bases not matched to a gene: 9. This CDR3 is 16 amino acids long. Germline CDR1 is MGHDK and CDR2 is SYGVNS. The CDR3 nucleotides read TGTGCCAGCAGTCCCACCACGGGACAGGGAAACTATGGCTACACCTTC. Translated, it gives CASSPTTGQGNYGYTF.

The chain couples TRBV20-1 to TRBJ1-4; D is perhaps TRBD1 (6 bases). Germline V CDR1 and CDR2: DFQATT, SNEGSKA (reference sequence). The CDR3 runs to 15 residues. Trimming left V 0 bases short and J 5 bases short, with 13 bases between. CDR3 sequence reads: CSAREVHRENEKLFF. In DNA, the CDR3 is TGCAGTGCTAGAGAGGTCCACAGGGAAAATGAAAAACTGTTTTTT.

This clonotype was counted a few times. The V and J genes are TRBV4-1 and TRBJ2-3; no reliable D call. Germline CDR1 reads MGHRA; CDR2 reads YSYEKL. Between the trimmed V and J ends, which lost 1 base and 2 bases, there was a span of 19 bases. The CDR3 length is 18 residues. The CDR3 coding sequence is TGCGCCAGCAGCCAAGTGGGTAGTAGTAGGCCCTACACAGATACGCAGTATTTT. It yields the protein CASSQVGSSRPYTDTQYF.

The chain recombines TRBV6-2 or TRBV6-3 with TRBJ2-2; D is undetermined. Trimming pared 5 bases from V and 4 bases from J, leaving 5 bases between. Germline values: CDR1 MNHEY, CDR2 SVGEGT. The CDR3 runs 12 residues. The CDR3 nucleotides read TGTGCCAGCAGTCGGTCCACCGGGGAGCTGTTTTTT. The encoded protein is CASSRSTGELFF.

This clonotype was counted once. Since a much larger clone is just one base distant, this may be a read error. The rearrangement uses TRBV6-1 and TRBJ2-1; TRBD1 agrees at 7 bases. CDR1 is MNHNS, CDR2 SASEGT, per germline. The CDR3 contains 17 residues. The CDR3: CVSSRGQLSGSYNEQFF. Written as DNA, the CDR3 is TGTGTCAGCAGTCGGGGACAGTTGAGTGGCTCCTACAATGAGCAGTTCTTC.

The V call is TRBV7-2, the J call TRBJ2-5; no reliable D call. The CDR3 has 15 amino acids. V lost 1 base and J 5 bases, leaving 14 bases between the germline ends. Germline V gene sequence: CDR1 SGHTA, CDR2 FQGNSA. The chain's CDR3 is CASSLGLYYRETQYF. The DNA for the CDR3 is TGTGCCAGCAGCTTAGGGTTGTATTATCGGGAGACCCAGTACTTC.

The chain joins TRBV7-2 to TRBJ1-2; no clear D. Between the trimmed V and J ends, which lost 3 bases and 2 bases, there was a span of 13 bases. The CDR3 has 15 amino acids. Germline assignment: CDR1 SGHTA and CDR2 FQGNSA. The CDR3 bases are TGTGCCAGCAGCTTGACCCCAAGAGGGAACTATGGCTACACCTTC. This codes for CASSLTPRGNYGYTF.

A few counts support this clonotype. This chain joins TRBV3-1 and TRBJ2-1; TRBD2 might be the D (6 bases). V lost 0 bases and J lost 10, with 28 bases in between. Germline V gene sequence: CDR1 LGHDT, CDR2 YNNKEL (reference sequence). The CDR3 length is 19 residues. CDR3 region: CASSQEPRDGTRSHREQFF. The CDR3 coding sequence is TGTGCCAGCAGCCAAGAGCCCCGGGACGGGACTCGATCCCACAGAGAGCAGTTCTTC.

J is TRBJ2-1 and V is TRBV20-1, with 7 bases lining up with TRBD1. This CDR3 has 14 residues. CDR1 is DFQATT and CDR2 is SNEGSKA in the germline V gene (reference sequence). The V segment lost 6 bases and the J segment 12 bases; nucleotides outside the gene matches: 17. The CDR3 DNA follows: TGCAGTGCGGAGACAGGGTATTCCCTCCATGGGCAGTTCTTC. Translation gives CSAETGYSLHGQFF.

This clonotype has more than one count but fewer than ten. The chain combines TRBV5-1 with TRBJ2-7; 10 bases are shared with TRBD2. Germline loops: CDR1 SGHRS, CDR2 YFSETQ. The CDR3 runs 16 residues. V shed 1 base, J shed 3 bases, and the junction held 7 bases outside the gene matches. CDR3 DNA sequence: TGCGCCAGCAGCTTGAAGCCTAGCGGGGGCCTCTACGAGCAGTACTTC. Protein product: CASSLKPSGGLYEQYF. The entire variable domain, with the rest obtained from reference TRBV5-1 and TRBJ2-7, is as follows: KAGVTQTPRYLIKTRGQQVTLSCSPISGHRSVSWYQQTPGQGLQFLFEYFSETQRNKGNFPGRFSGRQFSNSRSEMNVSTLELGDSALYLCASSLKPSGGLYEQYFGPGTRLTVT.

J is TRBJ2-7 and V is TRBV12-5; TRBD2 matches at 7 bases. With V trimmed by 4 bases and J by 2 bases, 8 bases remained unmatched. The CDR3 is 15 amino acids. The germline gives CDR1 LGHNT, CDR2 FRNRAP. CDR3 region: CASGSRAGITYEQYF. The CDR3, as DNA: TGTGCTAGTGGTTCCAGAGCGGGGATAACCTACGAGCAGTACTTC.

V usage is TRBV20-1 and J usage is TRBJ2-1, with 8 bases that match TRBD2. In germline, CDR1 is DFQATT, CDR2 SNEGSKA (reference sequence). V lost 3 bases to trimming and J lost 4 bases; unmatched junction nucleotides: 11. The CDR3 is 16 residues long. The CDR3, as DNA: TGCAGTGCTAGGCACGCCTCGGGGGGGACTTACAATGAGCAGTTCTTC. Protein sequence: CSARHASGGTYNEQFF.